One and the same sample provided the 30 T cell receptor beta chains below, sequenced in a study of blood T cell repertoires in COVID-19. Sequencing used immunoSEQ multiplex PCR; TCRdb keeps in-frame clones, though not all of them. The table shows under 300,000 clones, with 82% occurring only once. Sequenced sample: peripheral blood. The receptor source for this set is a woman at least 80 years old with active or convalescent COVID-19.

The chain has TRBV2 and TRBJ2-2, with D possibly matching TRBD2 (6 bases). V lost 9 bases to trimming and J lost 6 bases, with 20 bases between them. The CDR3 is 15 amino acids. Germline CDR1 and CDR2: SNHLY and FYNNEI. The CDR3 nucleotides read TGTGCCAGGAGAAGCACCGGGACTCCTGCCGGGGAGCTGTTTTTT. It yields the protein CARRSTGTPAGELFF.

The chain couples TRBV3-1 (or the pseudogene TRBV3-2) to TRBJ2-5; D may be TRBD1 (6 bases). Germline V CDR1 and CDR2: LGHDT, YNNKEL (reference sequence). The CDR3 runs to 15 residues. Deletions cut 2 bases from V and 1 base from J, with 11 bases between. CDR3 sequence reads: CASSQSGTSQETQYF. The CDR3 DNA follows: TGTGCCAGCAGCCAATCTGGGACATCCCAAGAGACCCAGTACTTC.

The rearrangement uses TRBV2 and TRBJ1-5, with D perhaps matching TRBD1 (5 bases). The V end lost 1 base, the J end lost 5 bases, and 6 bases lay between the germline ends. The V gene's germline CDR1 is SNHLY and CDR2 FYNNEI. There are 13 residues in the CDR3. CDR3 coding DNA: TGTGCCAGCAGTGAAGAGGGGTATCAGCCCCAGCATTTT. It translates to CASSEEGYQPQHF.

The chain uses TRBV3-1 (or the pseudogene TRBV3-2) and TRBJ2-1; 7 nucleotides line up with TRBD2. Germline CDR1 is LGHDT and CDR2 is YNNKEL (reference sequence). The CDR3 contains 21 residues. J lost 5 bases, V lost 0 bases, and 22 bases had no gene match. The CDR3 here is CASSQDAPSPLAAWWNNEQFF. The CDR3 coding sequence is TGTGCCAGCAGCCAAGATGCCCCTTCCCCTCTAGCGGCATGGTGGAACAATGAGCAGTTCTTC.

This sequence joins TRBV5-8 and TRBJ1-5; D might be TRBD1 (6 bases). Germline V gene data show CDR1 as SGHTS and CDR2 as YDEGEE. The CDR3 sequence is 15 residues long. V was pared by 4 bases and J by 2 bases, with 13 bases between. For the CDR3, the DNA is TGTGCCAGCAGCGGGAGGGGGGGTGGCAATCAGCCCCAGCATTTT. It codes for CASSGRGGGNQPQHF.

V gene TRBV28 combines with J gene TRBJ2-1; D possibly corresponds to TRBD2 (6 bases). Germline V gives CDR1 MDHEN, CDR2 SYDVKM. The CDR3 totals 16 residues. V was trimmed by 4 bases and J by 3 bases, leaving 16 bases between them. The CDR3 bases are TGTGCCAGCAGTTCAGGTCAGGGAGGCTTCTACAATGAGCAGTTCTTC. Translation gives CASSSGQGGFYNEQFF. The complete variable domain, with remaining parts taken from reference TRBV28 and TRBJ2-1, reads DVKVTQSSRYLVKRTGEKVFLECVQDMDHENMFWYRQDPGLGLRLIYFSYDVKMKEKGDIPEGYSVSREKKERFSLILESASTNQTSMYLCASSSGQGGFYNEQFFGPGTRLTVL.

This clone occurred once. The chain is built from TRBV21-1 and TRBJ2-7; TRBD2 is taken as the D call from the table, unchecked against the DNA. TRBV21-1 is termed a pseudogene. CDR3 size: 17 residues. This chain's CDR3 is CASSKTRLALISYEQYF. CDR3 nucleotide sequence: TGTGCCAGCAGCAAAACCAGACTAGCTCTCATCTCCTACGAGCAGTACTTC.

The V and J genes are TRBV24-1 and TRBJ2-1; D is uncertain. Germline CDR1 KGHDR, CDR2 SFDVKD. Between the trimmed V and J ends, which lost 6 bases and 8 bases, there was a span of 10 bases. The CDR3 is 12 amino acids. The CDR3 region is CATSLTPHEQFF. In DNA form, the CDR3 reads TGTGCCACCAGTTTAACACCGCATGAGCAGTTCTTC.

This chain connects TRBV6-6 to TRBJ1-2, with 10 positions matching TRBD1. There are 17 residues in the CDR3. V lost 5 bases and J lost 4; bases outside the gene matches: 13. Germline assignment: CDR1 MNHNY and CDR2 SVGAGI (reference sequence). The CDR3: CASSPSGTGDWIYGYTF. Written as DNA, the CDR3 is TGTGCCAGCAGTCCCTCCGGGACAGGGGATTGGATCTATGGCTACACCTTC.

DNA for the CDR3: TGTGCCAGCAGGGGCGGGACAGCCGGGGAGCTGTTTTTT. Its translation is CASRGGTAGELFF. This chain links TRBV5-6 with TRBJ2-2, with D tentatively TRBD1 (7 bases). V shed 5 bases and J shed 6 bases, with 11 bases lying between them. The CDR3 sequence is 13 residues long. Per the germline V gene, CDR1 is SGHDT and CDR2 is YYEEEE.

The CDR3 sequence: CASRPTSPRNSPLHF. The CDR3 nucleotides read TGTGCCAGCCGACCCACTAGTCCCCGTAATTCACCCCTCCACTTT. The rearrangement joins TRBV6-5 to TRBJ1-6; D not certain. Germline assignment: CDR1 MNHEY and CDR2 SVGAGI. V shed 8 bases and J shed 6 bases, with 17 bases lying between them. The length of the CDR3 is 15 residues.

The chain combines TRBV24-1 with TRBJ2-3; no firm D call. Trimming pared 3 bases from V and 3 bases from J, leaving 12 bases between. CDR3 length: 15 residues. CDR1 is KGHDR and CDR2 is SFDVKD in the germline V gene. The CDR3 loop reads CATSDPGPRTDTQYF. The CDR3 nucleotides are TGTGCCACCAGTGATCCCGGCCCGAGGACAGATACGCAGTATTTT.

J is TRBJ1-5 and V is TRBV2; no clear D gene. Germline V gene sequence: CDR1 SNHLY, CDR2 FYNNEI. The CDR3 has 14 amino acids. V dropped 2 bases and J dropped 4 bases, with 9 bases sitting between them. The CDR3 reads CASSEWAENQPQHF. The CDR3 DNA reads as TGTGCCAGCAGTGAATGGGCTGAGAATCAGCCCCAGCATTTT.

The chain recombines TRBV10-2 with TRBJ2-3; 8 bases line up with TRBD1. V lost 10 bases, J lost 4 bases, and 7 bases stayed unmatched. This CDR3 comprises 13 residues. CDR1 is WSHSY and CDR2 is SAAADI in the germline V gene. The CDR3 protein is CATRTGYPDTQYF. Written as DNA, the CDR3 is TGCGCCACCCGGACAGGGTACCCAGATACGCAGTATTTT.

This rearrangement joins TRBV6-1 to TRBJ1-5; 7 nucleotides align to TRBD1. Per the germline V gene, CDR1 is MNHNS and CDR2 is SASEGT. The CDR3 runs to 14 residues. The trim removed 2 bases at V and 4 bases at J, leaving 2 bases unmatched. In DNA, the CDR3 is TGTGCCAGCAGTGAAACAGGGGCGAATCAGCCCCAGCATTTT. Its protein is CASSETGANQPQHF.

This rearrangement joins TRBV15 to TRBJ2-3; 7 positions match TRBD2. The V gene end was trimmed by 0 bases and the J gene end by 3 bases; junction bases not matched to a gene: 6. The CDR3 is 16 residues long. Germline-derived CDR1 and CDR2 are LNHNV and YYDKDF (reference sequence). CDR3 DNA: TGTGCCACCAGCAGAGATCTACTAGCGTCAACAGATACGCAGTATTTT. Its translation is CATSRDLLASTDTQYF.

CDR3 coding DNA: TGCGCCAGCAGTTCGGCTGCCTCGACAAGAAATAATTCACCCCTCCACTTT. Residues: CASSSAASTRNNSPLHF. This chain connects TRBV5-1 to TRBJ1-6; D ambiguous. CDR1 is SGHRS and CDR2 is YFSETQ in the germline V gene. The CDR3 totals 17 residues. Trimming took 5 bases from V and 5 from J, leaving 20 bases between them.

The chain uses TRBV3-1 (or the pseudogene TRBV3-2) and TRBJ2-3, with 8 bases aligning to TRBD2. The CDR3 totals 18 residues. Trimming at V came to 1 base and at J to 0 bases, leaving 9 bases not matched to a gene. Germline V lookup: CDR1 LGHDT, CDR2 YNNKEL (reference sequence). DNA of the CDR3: TGTGCCAGCAGCCAAGGGGCTAGCGGGCCTACTAGCACAGATACGCAGTATTTT. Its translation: CASSQGASGPTSTDTQYF.

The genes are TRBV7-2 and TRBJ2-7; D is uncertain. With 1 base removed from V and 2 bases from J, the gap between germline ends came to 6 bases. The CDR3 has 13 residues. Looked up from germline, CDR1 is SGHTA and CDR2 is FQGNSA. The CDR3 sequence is CASSLDSTYEQYF. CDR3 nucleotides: TGTGCCAGCAGCTTAGACAGTACCTACGAGCAGTACTTC.

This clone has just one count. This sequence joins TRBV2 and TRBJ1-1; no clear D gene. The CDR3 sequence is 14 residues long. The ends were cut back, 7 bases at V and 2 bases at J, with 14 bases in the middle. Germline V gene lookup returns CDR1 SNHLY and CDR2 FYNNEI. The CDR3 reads CASKPGESNTEAFF. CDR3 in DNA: TGTGCCAGCAAACCTGGAGAGAGTAACACTGAAGCTTTCTTT.

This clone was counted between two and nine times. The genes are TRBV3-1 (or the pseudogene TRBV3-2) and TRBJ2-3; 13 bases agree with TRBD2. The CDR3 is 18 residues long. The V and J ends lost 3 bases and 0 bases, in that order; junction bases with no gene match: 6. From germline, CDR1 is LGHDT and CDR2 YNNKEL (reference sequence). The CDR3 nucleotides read TGTGCCAGCAGCCAGGGGGGACTAGCGGGGTTTAGCACAGATACGCAGTATTTT. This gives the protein CASSQGGLAGFSTDTQYF.

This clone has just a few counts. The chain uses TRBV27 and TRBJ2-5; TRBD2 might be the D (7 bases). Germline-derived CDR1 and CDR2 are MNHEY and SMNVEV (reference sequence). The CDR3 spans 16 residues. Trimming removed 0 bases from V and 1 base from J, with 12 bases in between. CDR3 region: CASSLSGRGSQETQYF. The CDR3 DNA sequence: TGTGCCAGCAGTTTATCGGGGAGGGGGAGCCAAGAGACCCAGTACTTC.

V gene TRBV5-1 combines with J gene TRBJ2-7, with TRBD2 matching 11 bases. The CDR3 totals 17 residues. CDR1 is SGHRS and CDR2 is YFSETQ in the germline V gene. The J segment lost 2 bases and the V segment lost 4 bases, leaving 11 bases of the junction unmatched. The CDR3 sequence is CASSPQDGTSGAYEQYF. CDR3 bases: TGCGCCAGCAGCCCCCAGGACGGGACTAGCGGTGCCTACGAGCAGTACTTC. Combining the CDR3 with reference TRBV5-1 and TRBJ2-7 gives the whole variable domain KAGVTQTPRYLIKTRGQQVTLSCSPISGHRSVSWYQQTPGQGLQFLFEYFSETQRNKGNFPGRFSGRQFSNSRSEMNVSTLELGDSALYLCASSPQDGTSGAYEQYFGPGTRLTVT.

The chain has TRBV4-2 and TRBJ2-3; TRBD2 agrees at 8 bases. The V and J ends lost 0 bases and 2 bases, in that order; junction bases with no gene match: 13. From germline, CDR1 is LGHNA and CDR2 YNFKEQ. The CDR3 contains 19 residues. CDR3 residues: CASSQERSAGEGFTDTQYF. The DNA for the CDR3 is TGTGCCAGCAGCCAAGAGAGATCAGCGGGAGAGGGTTTCACAGATACGCAGTATTTT.

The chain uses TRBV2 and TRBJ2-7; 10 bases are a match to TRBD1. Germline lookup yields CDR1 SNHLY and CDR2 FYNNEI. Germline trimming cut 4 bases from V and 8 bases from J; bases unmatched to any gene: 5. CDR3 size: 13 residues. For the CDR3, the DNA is TGTGCCAGCAGTGTGGGACAGGGGATCAAGCAGTACTTC. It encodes CASSVGQGIKQYF.

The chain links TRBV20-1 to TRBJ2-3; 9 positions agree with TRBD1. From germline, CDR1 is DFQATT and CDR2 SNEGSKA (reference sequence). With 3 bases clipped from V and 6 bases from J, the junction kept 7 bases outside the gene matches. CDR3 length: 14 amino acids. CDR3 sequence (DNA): TGCAGTGCTAGTTTCGGGACAGGGAGCGATACGCAGTATTTT. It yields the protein CSASFGTGSDTQYF.

CDR3 sequence: CASSDGQGVPVGLFF. The CDR3 coding sequence is TGCGCCAGCAGCGATGGACAGGGTGTCCCGGTAGGGCTGTTTTTT. J is TRBJ2-2 and V is TRBV5-1, with TRBD1 matching 8 bases. Unmatched junction bases numbered 15, after V lost 4 bases and J lost 13 bases. Germline CDR1 is SGHRS and CDR2 is YFSETQ. The CDR3 has 15 residues.

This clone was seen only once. Written as DNA, the CDR3 is TGTGCCAGCAGTTACACAGGGGTTGATAATTCACCCCTCCACTTT. This encodes CASSYTGVDNSPLHF. This chain uses TRBV5-5 with TRBJ1-6, with 7 bases identical to TRBD1. V gave up 5 bases and J gave up 5 bases; unmatched junction bases: 7. The CDR3 spans 15 residues. Germline CDR1 and CDR2: SGHKS and YYEKEE (reference sequence).

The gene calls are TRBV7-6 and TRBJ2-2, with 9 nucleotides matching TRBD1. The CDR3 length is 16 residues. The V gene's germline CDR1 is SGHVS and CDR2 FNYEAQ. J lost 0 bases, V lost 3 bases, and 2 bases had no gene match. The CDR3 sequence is CASSLGQGTNTGELFF. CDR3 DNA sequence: TGTGCCAGCAGCTTGGGACAGGGTACGAACACCGGGGAGCTGTTTTTT.

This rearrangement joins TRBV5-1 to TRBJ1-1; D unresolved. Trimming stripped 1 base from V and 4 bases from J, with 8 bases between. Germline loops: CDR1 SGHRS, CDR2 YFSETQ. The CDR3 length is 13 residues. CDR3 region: CASSLQGSTEAFF. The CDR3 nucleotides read TGCGCCAGCAGCTTGCAAGGGAGCACTGAAGCTTTCTTT.